A few counts support the clone carrying this T cell receptor (beta chain). Its cognate antigen is unknown. Reverse transcription of all isolated RNA meant that expressed TCRB transcripts were sequenced. Clones were read by immunoSEQ multiplex PCR, and TCRdb kept only the in-frame ones, dropping some. The sample yields about 150,000 clones, around 10% seen once. This sample stems from a study of beta chain features in type 1 diabetes. Study as a whole: There was similarity between patients and healthy donors in age, gender and cell yields. Points from the study as a whole: A definitive answer on HLA type influencing TCRB rearrangement was not reached here.

V was clipped by 7 bases and J by 10 bases, with 29 bases between them. This CDR3 has 17 residues. In germline, CDR1 is LNHNV, CDR2 YYDKDF (reference sequence). The rearrangement uses TRBV15 and TRBJ2-1, with D possibly called TRBD1 or TRBD2 (5 bases each). The sequencing sample was made of central memory CD4+ T cells from blood. The source is a man between 18 and 29 years old in good health. The CDR3 sequence: CATTKSERAGMGTEQFF. The CDR3 DNA sequence: TGTGCCACCACTAAGAGTGAGAGGGCAGGGATGGGTACGGAGCAGTTCTTC. Based on the CDR3 plus reference TRBV15 and TRBJ2-1, the full variable domain is DAMVIQNPRYQVTQFGKPVTLSCSQTLNHNVMYWYQQKSSQAPKLLFHYYDKDFNNEADTPDNFQSRRPNTSFCFLDIRSPGLGDTAMYLCATTKSERAGMGTEQFFGPGTRLTVL.